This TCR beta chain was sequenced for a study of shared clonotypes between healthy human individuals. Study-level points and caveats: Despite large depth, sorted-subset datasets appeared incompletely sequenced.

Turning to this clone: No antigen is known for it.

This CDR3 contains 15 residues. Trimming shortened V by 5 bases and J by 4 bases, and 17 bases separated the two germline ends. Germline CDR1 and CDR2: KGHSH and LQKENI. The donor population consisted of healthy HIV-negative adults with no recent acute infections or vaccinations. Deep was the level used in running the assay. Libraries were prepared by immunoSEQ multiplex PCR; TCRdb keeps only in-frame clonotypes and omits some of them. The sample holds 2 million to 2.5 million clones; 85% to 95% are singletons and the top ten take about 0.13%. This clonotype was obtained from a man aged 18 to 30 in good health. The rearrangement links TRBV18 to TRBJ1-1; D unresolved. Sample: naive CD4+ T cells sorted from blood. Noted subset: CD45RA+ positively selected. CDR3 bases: TGTGCCAGCTCAATAAACGGTGGAGCGAGCACTGAAGCTTTCTTT. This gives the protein CASSINGGASTEAFF.